Listed here are 9 T cell receptor beta chains from one sample, sequenced in a study of identical twins' blood T cells. TCRdb reprocessed the 5' RACE reads via MiXCR and lists one record per CDR3 protein. The sample consists of 300,000 to 450,000 distinct CDR3 sequences, roughly 28% of them appearing once. Sequencing input: PBMCs. Receptor source: a woman aged 18-55 years in good health.

V is TRBV20-1 and J is TRBJ2-3, with 8 bases fitting TRBD2. After removal of 3 bases from V and 4 bases from J, the junction contained 3 bases not matched to a gene. The CDR3 totals 13 residues. Germline-derived CDR1 and CDR2 are DFQATT and SNEGSKA (reference sequence). Written as DNA, the CDR3 is TGCAGTGCTAGTGGACTAGCAGCAGATACGCAGTATTTT. Amino acids: CSASGLAADTQYF.

This clonotype was recorded a few times. The chain employs TRBV7-9 and TRBJ2-1, with D unclear. This CDR3 spans 16 amino acids. V lost 2 bases to trimming and J lost 0 bases, with 11 bases between them. CDR1 and CDR2 from the germline V gene are SEHNR and FQNEAQ (reference sequence). The CDR3 loop reads CASSLFRGSSYNEQFF. CDR3 coding DNA: TGTGCCAGCAGCTTATTTCGTGGTAGCTCCTACAATGAGCAGTTCTTC.

The gene calls are TRBV3-1 and TRBJ1-1; a possible D gene is TRBD1 (5 bases). This CDR3 has 16 residues. Trimming took 5 bases from V and 1 from J, leaving 17 bases between them. CDR1 LGHDT and CDR2 YNNKEL come from the germline V gene (reference sequence). CDR3 in DNA: TGTGCCAGCAGCAGGTCCTACAGGTTAACGAACACTGAAGCTTTCTTT. Amino acid sequence: CASSRSYRLTNTEAFF. The full variable domain, its missing parts supplied by reference TRBV3-1 and TRBJ1-1, is DTAVSQTPKYLVTQMGNDKSIKCEQNLGHDTMYWYKQDSKKFLKIMFSYNNKELIINETVPNRFSPKSPDKAHLNLHINSLELGDSAVYFCASSRSYRLTNTEAFFGQGTRLTVV.

This sequence joins TRBV3-1 and TRBJ1-3; D possibly corresponds to TRBD1 (6 bases). CDR3 length: 14 residues. Germline V CDR1 and CDR2: LGHDT, YNNKEL (reference sequence). V was shortened by 0 bases and J by 5 bases, with 8 bases between the two germline ends. The chain's CDR3 is CASSQEGHRNTIYF. CDR3 coding DNA: TGTGCCAGCAGCCAAGAGGGACATCGAAACACCATATATTTT.

The chain has TRBV20-1 and TRBJ2-3; no firm D call. CDR3 length: 13 amino acids. With 3 bases removed from V and 4 bases from J, the gap between germline ends came to 11 bases. Per the germline V gene, CDR1 is DFQATT and CDR2 is SNEGSKA (reference sequence). In DNA, the CDR3 is TGCAGTGCTAGGCCGAGGAGCTCAGATACGCAGTATTTT. Translation gives CSARPRSSDTQYF.

As to this clonotype: A much larger clonotype is one base distant, so this may be a read error. V and J are TRBV6-5 and TRBJ1-1; D is unresolved. Germline V gives CDR1 MNHEY, CDR2 SVGAGI. CDR3 length: 15 residues. CDR3 region: CASSPALTLNTEALF. CDR3 DNA: TGTGCCAGCAGTCCCGCGCTAACCCTGAACACTGAAGCTTTATTT.

In its sample, this clonotype was seen a few times. The chain uses TRBV27 and TRBJ2-1; weak D call: TRBD2 (6 bases). V was clipped by 6 bases and J by 6 bases, with 15 bases between them. The CDR3 is 14 residues long. Germline loops: CDR1 MNHEY, CDR2 SMNVEV (reference sequence). CDR3 DNA: TGTGCCAGCAGAGAAATAAGGGACTTCAATGAGCAGTTCTTC. Translating gives CASREIRDFNEQFF.

This sequence joins TRBV19 and TRBJ1-5, with 10 bases identical to TRBD1. The CDR3 has 15 amino acids. Losses at the gene ends were 5 bases for V and 3 bases for J; bases not matched to a gene: 4. From germline, CDR1 is LNHDA and CDR2 SQIVND (reference sequence). Here the CDR3 reads CASSSGQGYNQPQHF. In DNA, the CDR3 is TGTGCCAGTAGTTCGGGACAGGGGTACAATCAGCCCCAGCATTTT. Full variable domain (remainder filled in from reference TRBV19 and TRBJ1-5): DGGITQSPKYLFRKEGQNVTLSCEQNLNHDAMYWYRQDPGQGLRLIYYSQIVNDFQKGDIAEGYSVSREKKESFPLTVTSAQKNPTAFYLCASSSGQGYNQPQHFGDGTRLSIL.

This clonotype was detected ten times or more. This chain joins TRBV20-1 and TRBJ1-1; D gene ambiguous. The CDR3 consists of 13 residues. Germline loops: CDR1 DFQATT, CDR2 SNEGSKA (reference sequence). Trimming stripped 0 bases from V and 1 base from J, with 6 bases between. DNA for the CDR3: TGCAGTGCTAGAGAGGTGGGGAACACTGAAGCTTTCTTT. Translated, it gives CSAREVGNTEAFF.